This T cell receptor (beta chain) emerged from a study of CD8 T cells in ankylosing spondylitis. This clonotype came up many times. Its target is unknown. The CDR3 runs 14 residues. Germline V CDR1 and CDR2: SGHTA, FQGNSA. V gave up 5 bases and J gave up 6 bases, with 14 bases separating them. Notes on the study in general: CD8+ by phenotype, disease-linked clones were relatively rare in peripheral blood.

Making use of molecular barcodes, quantitative 5'-RACE generated TCR beta libraries. A single record per CDR3 protein comes from TCRdb applying MiXCR to the 5' RACE reads. The sample contains around 180,000 distinct CDR3 sequences, around 13% of which appear only once. V usage is TRBV7-2 and J usage is TRBJ2-1; D remains unclear. The TCR comes from a female donor with ankylosing spondylitis or in good health (not recorded which). Material: blood, either unsorted or a sorted T cell fraction (not recorded which). CDR3 protein: CASSRLAALNEQFF. The CDR3 DNA follows: TGTGCCAGCAGCCGACTGGCCGCGCTCAATGAGCAGTTCTTC.